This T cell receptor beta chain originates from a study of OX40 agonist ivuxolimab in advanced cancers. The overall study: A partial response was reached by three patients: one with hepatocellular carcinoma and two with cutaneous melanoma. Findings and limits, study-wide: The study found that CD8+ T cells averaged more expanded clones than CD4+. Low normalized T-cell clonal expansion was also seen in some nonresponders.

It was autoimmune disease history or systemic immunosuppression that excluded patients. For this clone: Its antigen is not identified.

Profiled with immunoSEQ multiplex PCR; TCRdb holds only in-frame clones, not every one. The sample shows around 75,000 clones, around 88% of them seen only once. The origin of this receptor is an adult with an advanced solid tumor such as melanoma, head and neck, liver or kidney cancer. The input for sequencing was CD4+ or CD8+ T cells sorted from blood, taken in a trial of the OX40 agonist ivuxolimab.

CDR3 DNA sequence: TGTGCCAGTAGTACCCCCGAGGGGGCGAACTATAATTCACCCCTCCACTTT. Translation gives CASSTPEGANYNSPLHF. The chain employs TRBV19 and TRBJ1-6, with 7 positions matching TRBD1. This CDR3 has 17 amino acids. The V segment lost 4 bases and the J segment 3 bases; nucleotides outside the gene matches: 9. CDR1 and CDR2 (germline): LNHDA, SQIVND (reference sequence).